Each of the 18 T cell receptor beta chains below was sequenced from the same sample in a study of beta chain features in type 1 diabetes (dated by TCRdb to 2016 to 2019). Receptor amplification or capture employed the immunoSEQ multiplex PCR assay. The entire amount of isolated RNA was reverse transcribed using the High Capacity cDNA Reverse Transcription Kit, so the sequenced TCRB transcripts were expressed ones. The clones in this table, taken by TCRdb from immuneACCESS, are in-frame only. Not every clone is retained; where verified, under half of the shortfall comes from an unresolved V gene, and the cause of the rest is unknown. Counted in this sample were 970,000 or so clones; roughly a sixth of them appeared once. Clones ranked in the top ten supply about 0.025% of the sample. Sequencing was done on a sample of naive CD4+ T cells from blood. According to the study, the label for this sample's cell subset or site signals: true naive CD4+ T cells. The receptors derive from a woman between 18 and 30 years old in good health.

This chain joins TRBV7-3 and TRBJ2-2; D is perhaps TRBD1 or TRBD2 (5 bases each). Germline CDR1 is SGHTA and CDR2 is FQGTGA. Deletions cut 8 bases from V and 0 bases from J, with 10 bases between. CDR3 length: 14 amino acids. The CDR3 spells CASGAGSNTGELFF. The CDR3 coding sequence is TGTGCCAGCGGGGCGGGCTCGAACACCGGGGAGCTGTTTTTT.

This clone was observed at least ten times. The chain links TRBV4-3 to TRBJ2-1; D uncertain. This CDR3 spans 14 amino acids. The V end lost 8 bases, the J end lost 7 bases, and 18 bases lay between the germline ends. Germline V gives CDR1 LGHNA, CDR2 YSLEER. CDR3 region: CASAPRVRLNEQFF. For the CDR3, the DNA is TGCGCCAGCGCCCCACGGGTCCGTCTGAATGAGCAGTTCTTC.

The chain couples TRBV18 to TRBJ1-5; D is perhaps TRBD1 (6 bases). The CDR3 spans 17 residues. V lost 6 bases and J 0 bases, leaving 18 bases between the germline ends. Germline V CDR1 and CDR2: KGHSH, LQKENI. CDR3 nucleotides: TGTGCCAGCTCGTCCCCCGGGACACCTTATAGCAATCAGCCCCAGCATTTT. Translation gives CASSSPGTPYSNQPQHF.

The chain joins TRBV4-2 to TRBJ2-3; 7 bases agree with TRBD2. Germline V gives CDR1 LGHNA, CDR2 YNFKEQ. The CDR3 sequence is 20 residues long. V dropped 0 bases and J dropped 3; count of bases not matched to a gene: 18. The chain's CDR3 is CASSQEWLAEYPPGTDTQYF. CDR3 nucleotides: TGTGCCAGCAGCCAAGAATGGCTAGCGGAATACCCTCCCGGTACAGATACGCAGTATTTT.

This clone occurred a few times. The chain combines TRBV9 with TRBJ2-5; D possibly corresponds to TRBD2 (6 bases). V was cut by 4 bases and J by 2 bases, with 12 bases left in between. Germline-derived CDR1 and CDR2 are SGDLS and YYNGEE. The CDR3 consists of 14 residues. The CDR3 loop reads CASSPRGGQETQYF. CDR3 nucleotides: TGTGCCAGCAGCCCCCGGGGAGGTCAAGAGACCCAGTACTTC. Based on the CDR3 plus reference TRBV9 and TRBJ2-5, the full variable domain is DSGVTQTPKHLITATGQRVTLRCSPRSGDLSVYWYQQSLDQGLQFLIQYYNGEERAKGNILERFSAQQFPDLHSELNLSSLELGDSALYFCASSPRGGQETQYFGPGTRLLVL.

The J gene is TRBJ2-7, the V gene TRBV23-1, with TRBD2 matching 8 bases. TRBV23-1 carries the ORF label, with uncertain function. After removal of 4 bases from V and 0 bases from J, the junction contained 20 bases not matched to a gene. The CDR3 covers 20 residues. The CDR3 protein is CASSLIAKSGGLRSSYEQYF. CDR3 bases: TGCGCCAGCAGTCTAATAGCCAAAAGCGGGGGCTTGAGGAGCTCCTACGAGCAGTACTTC.

A few counts support this clone. V is TRBV29-1 and J is TRBJ2-7; D could derive from TRBD1 or TRBD2 (5 bases each). CDR3 size: 13 residues. CDR1 and CDR2 from the germline V gene are SQVTM and ANQGSEA. Trimming cost V 4 bases and J 2 bases, with 12 bases left between them. CDR3 sequence (DNA): TGCAGCGTTGTGGGACGGCAGACCTACGAGCAGTACTTC. It is translated as CSVVGRQTYEQYF.

This clone was seen more than once but under ten times. The J gene is TRBJ1-2, the V gene TRBV28; D is perhaps TRBD1 (5 bases). The CDR3 has 14 residues. V dropped 9 bases and J dropped 4 bases, with 18 bases sitting between them. From germline, CDR1 is MDHEN and CDR2 SYDVKM. DNA for the CDR3: TGTGCCAGTACCGTTCCGCAGAGGGGCTATGGCTACACCTTC. Protein sequence: CASTVPQRGYGYTF.

The table lists this clone with a few counts. The J gene is TRBJ2-7, the V gene TRBV28; TRBD1 is a possible D gene (7 bases). With 6 bases removed from V and 1 base from J, the gap between germline ends came to 16 bases. CDR3 length: 15 residues. Germline loops: CDR1 MDHEN, CDR2 SYDVKM. In DNA form, the CDR3 reads TGTGCCAGCAGCACAGACAGGGCGGGGTCCTACGAGCAGTACTTC. It is translated as CASSTDRAGSYEQYF.

The rearrangement joins TRBV7-6 to TRBJ2-5; D possibly corresponds to TRBD1 (6 bases). The V gene's germline CDR1 is SGHVS and CDR2 FNYEAQ. V was pared by 1 base and J by 11 bases, with 11 bases between. This CDR3 comprises 12 residues. Written as DNA, the CDR3 is TGTGCCAGCAGCTTAGACTACGGACAGCAGTACTTC. This codes for CASSLDYGQQYF.

This clone turned up a few times. The rearrangement joins TRBV2 to TRBJ1-1; D ambiguous. The V and J ends lost 1 base and 13 bases respectively, with 19 bases between them. The CDR3 covers 14 residues. Germline CDR1 is SNHLY and CDR2 is FYNNEI. CDR3 DNA: TGTGCCAGCAGTGAAGTAGGGCGGGGAGAGAATGTTTTCTTT. Its protein product is CASSEVGRGENVFF.

The chain recombines TRBV7-2 with TRBJ2-5, with 7 bases identical to TRBD1. The CDR3 contains 14 residues. Looked up from germline, CDR1 is SGHTA and CDR2 is FQGNSA. With V trimmed by 5 bases and J by 2 bases, 5 bases remained unmatched. The CDR3 here is CASSPKTGQETQYF. The CDR3 DNA reads TGTGCCAGCAGCCCCAAGACAGGGCAAGAGACCCAGTACTTC. The full variable domain, completed using reference TRBV7-2 and TRBJ2-5, is GAGVSQSPSNKVTEKGKDVELRCDPISGHTALYWYRQSLGQGLEFLIYFQGNSAPDKSGLPSDRFSAERTGGSVSTLTIQRTQQEDSAVYLCASSPKTGQETQYFGPGTRLLVL.

The table lists this clone with a few counts. The chain uses TRBV7-2 and TRBJ2-3, with TRBD1 identical over 7 bases. V dropped 5 bases and J dropped 0; count of bases not matched to a gene: 8. CDR1 and CDR2 from the germline V gene are SGHTA and FQGNSA. This CDR3 has 16 amino acids. CDR3 sequence: CASSPMTGPSTDTQYF. The CDR3 coding sequence is TGTGCCAGCAGCCCGATGACAGGGCCTAGCACAGATACGCAGTATTTT. Variable domain in full (rest from reference TRBV7-2 and TRBJ2-3): GAGVSQSPSNKVTEKGKDVELRCDPISGHTALYWYRQSLGQGLEFLIYFQGNSAPDKSGLPSDRFSAERTGGSVSTLTIQRTQQEDSAVYLCASSPMTGPSTDTQYFGPGTRLTVL.

There are a few counts of this clone. The chain couples TRBV7-2 to TRBJ2-1; TRBD1 matches 7 bases. V lost 4 bases to trimming and J lost 3 bases; unmatched junction nucleotides: 6. The CDR3 totals 15 residues. The germline V gene has CDR1 SGHTA and CDR2 FQGNSA. The CDR3: CASSSGTASYNEQFF. CDR3 nucleotide sequence: TGTGCCAGCAGCTCCGGGACAGCCAGCTACAATGAGCAGTTCTTC.

This clone was recorded a few times. This chain connects TRBV18 to TRBJ2-7; D unclear. Germline CDR1 reads KGHSH; CDR2 reads LQKENI. The CDR3 consists of 17 residues. V lost 3 bases to trimming and J lost 6 bases, with 24 bases between them. Here the CDR3 reads CASSPLVVGRARGEQYF. CDR3 DNA: TGTGCCAGCTCACCTTTAGTAGTGGGTCGGGCGCGAGGCGAGCAGTACTTC. Full variable domain (outside the CDR3, taken from reference TRBV18 and TRBJ2-7): NAGVMQNPRHLVRRRGQEARLRCSPMKGHSHVYWYRQLPEEGLKFMVYLQKENIIDESGMPKERFSAEFPKEGPSILRIQQVVRGDSAAYFCASSPLVVGRARGEQYFGPGTRLTVT.

This clone came up a few times. This sequence joins TRBV4-2 and TRBJ1-1, with 8 bases identical to TRBD1. After removal of 3 bases from V and 1 base from J, the junction contained 10 bases not matched to a gene. CDR3 size: 17 residues. CDR1 is LGHNA and CDR2 is YNFKEQ in the germline V gene. CDR3 protein: CASSHGGRGQGNTEAFF. The CDR3, as DNA: TGTGCCAGCAGCCACGGGGGACGCGGACAGGGGAACACTGAAGCTTTCTTT.

V and J are TRBV28 and TRBJ2-7; tentative D call: TRBD1 (6 bases). There are 15 residues in the CDR3. V was trimmed by 2 bases and J by 0 bases, leaving 11 bases between them. Germline-derived CDR1 and CDR2 are MDHEN and SYDVKM. The CDR3 loop reads CASSLVGGRSYEQYF. The CDR3 region has the DNA TGTGCCAGCAGTTTAGTAGGGGGACGCTCCTACGAGCAGTACTTC.

This clone occurred a few times. This chain uses TRBV4-3 with TRBJ1-5, with TRBD1 matching 7 bases. V trimming: 2 bases; J trimming: 6 bases; junction bases outside the gene matches: 4. Germline values: CDR1 LGHNA, CDR2 YSLEER. This CDR3 has 14 amino acids. CDR3 loop: CASSQMTGTQPQHF. CDR3 bases: TGCGCCAGCAGCCAAATGACAGGGACTCAGCCCCAGCATTTT.